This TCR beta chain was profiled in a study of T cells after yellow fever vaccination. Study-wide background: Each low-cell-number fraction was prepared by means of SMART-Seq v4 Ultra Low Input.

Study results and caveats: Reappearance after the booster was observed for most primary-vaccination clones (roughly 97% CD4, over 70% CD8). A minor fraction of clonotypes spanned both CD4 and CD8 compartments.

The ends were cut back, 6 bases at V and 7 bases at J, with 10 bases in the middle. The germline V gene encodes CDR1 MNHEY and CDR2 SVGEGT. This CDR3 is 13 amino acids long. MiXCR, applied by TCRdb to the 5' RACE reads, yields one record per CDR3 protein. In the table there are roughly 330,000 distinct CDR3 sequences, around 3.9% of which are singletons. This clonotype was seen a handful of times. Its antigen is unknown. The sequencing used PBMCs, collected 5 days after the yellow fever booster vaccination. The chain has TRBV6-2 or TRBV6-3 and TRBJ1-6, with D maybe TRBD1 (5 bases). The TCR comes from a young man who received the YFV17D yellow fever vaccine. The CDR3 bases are TGTGCCAGCAGCCGGGACGAAAATTCACCCCTCCACTTT. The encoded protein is CASSRDENSPLHF.